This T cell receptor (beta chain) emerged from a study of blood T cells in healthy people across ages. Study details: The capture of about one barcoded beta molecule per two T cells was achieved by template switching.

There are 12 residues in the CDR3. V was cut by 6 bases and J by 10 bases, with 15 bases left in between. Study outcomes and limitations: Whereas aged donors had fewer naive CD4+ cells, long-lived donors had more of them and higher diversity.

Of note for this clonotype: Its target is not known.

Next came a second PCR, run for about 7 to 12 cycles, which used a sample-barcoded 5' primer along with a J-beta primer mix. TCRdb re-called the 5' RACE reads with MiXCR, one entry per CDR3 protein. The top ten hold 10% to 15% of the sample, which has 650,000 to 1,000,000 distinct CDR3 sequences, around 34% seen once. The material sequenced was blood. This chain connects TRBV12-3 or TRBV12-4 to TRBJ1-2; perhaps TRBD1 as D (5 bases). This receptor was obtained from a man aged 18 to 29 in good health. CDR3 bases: TGTGCCAGCAGCTCTCTGGGGGGGGTCTACACCTTC. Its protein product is CASSSLGGVYTF.